The sequence of this TCR beta chain was determined in a study of tumor and adjacent non-tumor tissue in lung cancer. Study background: There were 12 adenocarcinoma, 2 squamous cell carcinoma and 1 small cell lung cancer cases. Stage I to III disease affected 10 men and 5 women aged roughly 31 to 80.

Germline CDR1 SQVTM, CDR2 ANQGSEA. The CDR3 has 14 residues. Trimming removed 8 bases at V and 5 bases at J, with 21 bases between. Points on this clonotype: This likely comes from a read error, as the CDR3 has no conserved phenylalanine or tryptophan at its end.

No cell sorting was done before RNA was extracted from the tissue. Distant lung tissue was collected more than 3 cm away from the tumor edge. Chemotherapy-naive patients with new lung cancer underwent thoracic surgery in China, August–November 2014. A modified ARM-PCR protocol with three rounds of nested PCR amplified TCRbeta. TCRdb re-called the multiplex PCR reads with MiXCR, one entry per CDR3 protein. The sample shows about 86,000 distinct CDR3 sequences, around 80% of them seen only once. The chain carries TRBV29-1 and TRBJ2-5, with D perhaps TRBD1 (5 bases). Material: distant non-tumor lung tissue. This sequence was found in a woman between 45 and 65 years old with non-small cell lung cancer. CDR3 protein: CSTASGSVLETQYL. In DNA, the CDR3 is TGCAGCACTGCGTCAGGGTCTGTGTTGGAGACCCAGTACTTA.